Listed below are T cell receptor beta chains from one sample, sequenced in a study of T cell responses to AZD1222 COVID-19 vaccine. Method: immunoSEQ multiplex PCR; TCRdb's copy keeps in-frame clones and lacks some. Of about 110,000 clones in the sample, more than 90% are singletons; the top ten hold 2% to 2.5%. The source material was peripheral blood, sampled on day 0 of AZD1222 vaccination. The receptors were sampled from an adult in good health. CDR3s include the opening cysteine and the closing phenylalanine or tryptophan. Fields, in order: D gene, V gene, J gene, CDR3 protein. A D gene is named only where the DNA matches it firmly.

d_call: -
v_call: TRBV27
j_call: TRBJ1-2
cdr3_aa: CASSPGSFYGYTF

d_call: -
v_call: TRBV12-2
j_call: TRBJ1-5
cdr3_aa: CASRLSRPSEGAFPQPQHF

d_call: -
v_call: TRBV11-2
j_call: TRBJ1-5
cdr3_aa: CASSFSGRHSNQPQHF

d_call: -
v_call: TRBV5-4
j_call: TRBJ1-2
cdr3_aa: CASSLEPGAYGYTF

d_call: TRBD2
v_call: TRBV6-2/TRBV6-3
j_call: TRBJ2-3
cdr3_aa: CASSRLSGSPSTDTQYF

d_call: -
v_call: TRBV29-1
j_call: TRBJ2-3
cdr3_aa: CSVGIASNADTQYF

d_call: TRBD2
v_call: TRBV4-2
j_call: TRBJ2-3
cdr3_aa: CASSRGLAEITSTDTQYF

d_call: TRBD1
v_call: TRBV28
j_call: TRBJ1-1
cdr3_aa: CASSSRGRTEAFF

d_call: -
v_call: TRBV19
j_call: TRBJ1-2
cdr3_aa: CASSQNYGYTF

d_call: -
v_call: TRBV19
j_call: TRBJ2-5
cdr3_aa: CASGDTAEETQYF

d_call: -
v_call: TRBV4-1
j_call: TRBJ2-4
cdr3_aa: CASSQDRQNIQYF

d_call: TRBD1
v_call: TRBV2
j_call: TRBJ1-1
cdr3_aa: CASSEPFQGQGAFLNTEAFF

d_call: TRBD1
v_call: TRBV27
j_call: TRBJ1-6
cdr3_aa: CASSRYPGQGTFSYNSPLHF

d_call: -
v_call: TRBV11-2
j_call: TRBJ2-5
cdr3_aa: CASSLDPSRRETQYF

d_call: -
v_call: TRBV6-5
j_call: TRBJ1-1
cdr3_aa: CASSYNLVKGTEAFF

d_call: -
v_call: TRBV4-3
j_call: TRBJ1-2
cdr3_aa: CASSQDFAGPAQYGYTF

d_call: TRBD1
v_call: TRBV3-1/TRBV3-2
j_call: TRBJ1-5
cdr3_aa: CASSPQGGLSNQPQHF

d_call: -
v_call: TRBV5-8
j_call: TRBJ1-2
cdr3_aa: CASSLVVQDYGYTF

d_call: TRBD1
v_call: TRBV15
j_call: TRBJ1-4
cdr3_aa: CATSRGQGNEKLFF

d_call: -
v_call: TRBV28
j_call: TRBJ1-4
cdr3_aa: CASSSAHVREKLFF

d_call: -
v_call: TRBV27
j_call: TRBJ2-1
cdr3_aa: CASSLGFYNEQFF

d_call: -
v_call: TRBV28
j_call: TRBJ1-2
cdr3_aa: CASSTGGTYGYTF

d_call: -
v_call: TRBV6-5
j_call: TRBJ2-1
cdr3_aa: CASMIRTSSYNEQFF

d_call: -
v_call: TRBV2
j_call: TRBJ1-2
cdr3_aa: CASSETSGYSGYTF

d_call: -
v_call: TRBV6-1
j_call: TRBJ1-1
cdr3_aa: CASSDRVGEAFF

d_call: -
v_call: TRBV14
j_call: TRBJ2-3
cdr3_aa: CASSQVGGPMADTQYF

d_call: TRBD1
v_call: TRBV5-6
j_call: TRBJ1-5
cdr3_aa: CASSIRQGGQPQHF

d_call: TRBD2
v_call: TRBV4-2
j_call: TRBJ2-3
cdr3_aa: CASSQSGTSGIADTQYF

d_call: -
v_call: TRBV7-2
j_call: TRBJ2-3
cdr3_aa: CASSSRLGTDTQYF

d_call: -
v_call: TRBV18
j_call: TRBJ1-1
cdr3_aa: CASSSDLGATEAFF

d_call: -
v_call: TRBV11-2
j_call: TRBJ1-1
cdr3_aa: CASSSQGMFGTEAFF

d_call: -
v_call: TRBV2
j_call: TRBJ1-4
cdr3_aa: CASIRRNEKLFF

d_call: -
v_call: TRBV6-5
j_call: TRBJ2-7
cdr3_aa: CASSYGGGLGYEQYF

d_call: -
v_call: TRBV14
j_call: TRBJ2-2
cdr3_aa: CASSRVLNTGELFF

d_call: TRBD1
v_call: TRBV2
j_call: TRBJ1-4
cdr3_aa: CASSVRTGEGEKLFF

d_call: -
v_call: TRBV5-4
j_call: TRBJ2-2
cdr3_aa: CASSLNTGELFF

d_call: -
v_call: TRBV5-1
j_call: TRBJ1-1
cdr3_aa: CASSLVVDSPNTEAFF

d_call: TRBD2
v_call: TRBV7-6
j_call: TRBJ2-1
cdr3_aa: CASSLEQGLADNEQFF

d_call: -
v_call: TRBV3-1/TRBV3-2
j_call: TRBJ2-1
cdr3_aa: CASSQVGLAHSYNEQFF

d_call: -
v_call: TRBV30
j_call: TRBJ1-6
cdr3_aa: CAWRKQVPATSPLHF

d_call: TRBD1
v_call: TRBV6-6
j_call: TRBJ2-7
cdr3_aa: CASSSRDRGHEQYF